This TCR beta chain was recovered during a study of a mutant IDH1 vaccine in newly diagnosed glioma. Clones were sequenced by immunoSEQ multiplex PCR, and TCRdb holds only the in-frame ones, with some missing. There are about 69,000 clones in the sample; around 87% occur only once, and 1.5% to 2% lies in the top ten. The germline gives CDR1 MDHEN, CDR2 SYDVKM. The ends were cut back, 7 bases at V and 1 base at J, with 4 bases in the middle. CDR3 size: 11 residues. Time point specified: week 35, safety follow-up. Doses comprised 300 ug of mutant IDH1 20-mer peptide each, plus topical imiquimod. In the case of this clone: Its antigen is unknown. Other DNA sequences within the sample encode an identical CDR3.

The sequence derives from a man under 40 with glioma. The starting material was PBMCs, obtained from a glioma patient whose treatment included an IDH1 peptide vaccine. The chain has TRBV28 and TRBJ1-1; D is undetermined. CDR3 sequence (DNA): TGTGCCAGCACGGGGAACACTGAAGCTTTCTTT. This sequence encodes CASTGNTEAFF.